Following are 8 T cell receptor beta chains from one sample sequenced in a study of blood T cells in healthy people across ages. Together with a sample-barcoded 5' primer, a J-beta primer mix was included in a second PCR lasting roughly 6 to 12 cycles. In TCRdb, the 5' RACE reads were re-called with MiXCR into one record per CDR3 protein. The data contain approximately 820,000 distinct CDR3 sequences, 40% to 50% of them seen just once; the ten biggest clones take up around 21%. Sequencing was performed on blood. The receptor set was obtained from a man in his 60s in good health.

This rearrangement joins TRBV7-2 to TRBJ2-3, with TRBD2 matching over 9 bases. Germline V lookup: CDR1 SGHTA, CDR2 FQGNSA. J lost 4 bases, V lost 4 bases, and 9 bases had no gene match. The CDR3 runs to 16 residues. CDR3 DNA sequence: TGTGCCAGCAGCTCCATAGGGCGGGGGGGCGCAGATACGCAGTATTTT. Translating gives CASSSIGRGGADTQYF.

The chain uses TRBV24-1 and TRBJ2-5; a weak D match, TRBD1 (5 bases). The CDR3 sequence is 14 residues long. V was clipped by 9 bases and J by 2 bases, with 15 bases between them. Germline V gives CDR1 KGHDR, CDR2 SFDVKD. CDR3 loop: CATARTGLQETQYF. In DNA, the CDR3 is TGTGCCACCGCTCGAACAGGATTACAAGAGACCCAGTACTTC.

The rearrangement links TRBV12-3 or TRBV12-4 to TRBJ2-7, with D possibly matching TRBD2 (5 bases). CDR3 length: 15 residues. V was cut by 3 bases and J by 2 bases, with 14 bases left in between. This CDR3 reads CASSFRTGRTYEQYF. CDR3 sequence (DNA): TGTGCCAGCAGTTTTAGGACGGGGAGAACCTACGAGCAGTACTTC.

The chain uses TRBV2 and TRBJ2-2, with 9 bases identical to TRBD2. Unmatched junction bases numbered 4, after V lost 8 bases and J lost 3 bases. Germline CDR1 is SNHLY and CDR2 is FYNNEI. The CDR3 runs to 14 residues. The DNA of the CDR3 is TGTGCCAGCGAGCGGGGGGCGGACACCGGGGAGCTGTTTTTT. It encodes CASERGADTGELFF. The full variable domain, rest sourced from reference TRBV2 and TRBJ2-2, is EPEVTQTPSHQVTQMGQEVILRCVPISNHLYFYWYRQILGQKVEFLVSFYNNEISEKSEIFDDQFSVERPDGSNFTLKIRSTKLEDSAMYFCASERGADTGELFFGEGSRLTVL.

The CDR3 bases are TGCAGTGCTAGAGTAGGGCAGGGTAGGAGTGAAAAACTGTTTTTT. This gives the protein CSARVGQGRSEKLFF. The chain employs TRBV20-1 and TRBJ1-4; a weak D match, TRBD1 (5 bases). Germline V gene sequence: CDR1 DFQATT, CDR2 SNEGSKA (reference sequence). The CDR3 spans 15 residues. Trimming took 1 base from V and 7 from J, leaving 16 bases between them.

The chain has TRBV2 and TRBJ2-1; no clear D. V gave up 7 bases and J gave up 5 bases, with 12 bases separating them. Germline V gene data show CDR1 as SNHLY and CDR2 as FYNNEI. This CDR3 has 13 residues. The CDR3 nucleotides read TGTGCCAGCACCAATGGGCTAAACAATGAGCAGTTCTTC. Amino acid sequence: CASTNGLNNEQFF.

The V and J genes are TRBV30 and TRBJ2-6; no reliable D call. The CDR3 has 14 residues. CDR1 and CDR2 (germline): GTSNPN, SVGIG (reference sequence). V gave up 5 bases and J gave up 0 bases, with 8 bases separating them. CDR3 sequence reads: CAWPRDSGANVLTF. The DNA of the CDR3 is TGTGCCTGGCCTAGGGACTCTGGGGCCAACGTCCTGACTTTC.

V usage is TRBV28 and J usage is TRBJ2-1, with a tentative D call TRBD2 (6 bases). The CDR3 has 13 amino acids. The V gene lost 8 bases and the J gene lost 12 bases, with 20 bases spanning the gap. Looked up from germline, CDR1 is MDHEN and CDR2 is SYDVKM. The chain's CDR3 is CASSLGRTLGQFF. The CDR3 nucleotides are TGTGCCAGCTCCCTGGGGAGGACCTTGGGGCAGTTCTTC.